One and the same sample provided the 32 T cell receptor beta chains below, sequenced in a study of cytomegalovirus exposure and HLA in healthy donors. Libraries were prepared by immunoSEQ multiplex PCR; TCRdb keeps only in-frame clonotypes and omits some of them. The sample consists of 200,000 or so clones, roughly 88% of them appearing once. Sequenced sample: PBMCs. The receptors here all came from a woman aged 25 to 45 in good health and CMV-seropositive.

The chain is built from TRBV4-1 and TRBJ2-1; D gene unclear. Trimming cost V 2 bases and J 6 bases, with 23 bases left between them. Germline-derived CDR1 and CDR2 are MGHRA and YSYEKL. This CDR3 spans 18 amino acids. The CDR3 loop is CASSQPIKIGGDPNEQFF. The CDR3 region has the DNA TGCGCCAGCAGCCAACCCATAAAAATTGGCGGAGACCCCAATGAGCAGTTCTTC.

The rearrangement joins TRBV27 to TRBJ2-3, with TRBD2 matching 15 bases. Germline V gene data show CDR1 as MNHEY and CDR2 as SMNVEV (reference sequence). J gave up 5 bases and V 4 bases, and 4 bases lay outside the gene matches. CDR3 length: 16 residues. CDR3 protein: CASSSRTSGRGDTQYF. The CDR3 coding sequence is TGTGCCAGCAGTTCCCGGACTAGCGGGAGGGGAGATACGCAGTATTTT.

V gene TRBV5-1 combines with J gene TRBJ2-7; D perhaps matches TRBD2 (6 bases). CDR1 is SGHRS, CDR2 YFSETQ, per germline. Deletions cut 5 bases from V and 2 bases from J, with 20 bases between. CDR3 length: 16 amino acids. The CDR3 region has the DNA TGCGCCAGCAGAGGGTTGGCGACGGGAGCGCCCTACGAGCAGTACTTC. This translates into CASRGLATGAPYEQYF.

This chain connects TRBV4-1 to TRBJ1-2; unclear D gene. CDR1 and CDR2 from the germline V gene are MGHRA and YSYEKL. V was trimmed by 0 bases and J by 2 bases, leaving 7 bases between them. This CDR3 contains 14 residues. The DNA of the CDR3 is TGCGCCAGCAGCCAAGAGGCAAACAACTATGGCTACACCTTC. It translates to CASSQEANNYGYTF.

This clone was recorded a few times. The chain carries TRBV2 and TRBJ2-7; D remains ambiguous. Trimming took off 0 bases at V and 4 bases at J, with 4 bases between the two ends. This CDR3 contains 12 residues. Germline CDR1 and CDR2: SNHLY and FYNNEI. CDR3: CASSEARYEQYF. In nucleotides, the CDR3 is TGTGCCAGCAGTGAAGCACGGTACGAGCAGTACTTC.

This clone was seen a handful of times. This sequence joins TRBV5-1 and TRBJ2-1; maybe TRBD2 (5 bases). Trimming pared 4 bases from V and 5 bases from J, leaving 7 bases between. The germline V gene encodes CDR1 SGHRS and CDR2 YFSETQ. The CDR3 loop spans 12 amino acids. The CDR3, as DNA: TGCGCCAGCAGCCCCGGGGACAATGAGCAGTTCTTC. It codes for CASSPGDNEQFF.

The chain is built from TRBV19 and TRBJ2-7, with TRBD1 identical over 11 bases. Germline assignment: CDR1 LNHDA and CDR2 SQIVND (reference sequence). Trimming cost V 5 bases and J 6 bases; bases outside gene matches: 6. CDR3 length: 14 amino acids. CDR3 region: CASSLGTGGIEQYF. In DNA, the CDR3 is TGTGCCAGTAGTCTGGGGACAGGGGGTATCGAGCAGTACTTC.

The chain recombines TRBV6-5 with TRBJ1-1; TRBD1 might be the D (6 bases). Germline V gene lookup returns CDR1 MNHEY and CDR2 SVGAGI. V was shortened by 6 bases and J by 2 bases, with 10 bases between the two germline ends. CDR3 length: 13 amino acids. The CDR3 spells CASSGTQNTEAFF. In DNA, the CDR3 is TGTGCCAGCAGCGGGACACAAAACACTGAAGCTTTCTTT.

For the CDR3, the DNA is TGTGCCAGCAGTTTATCCGGTCCGAGCGGGGGCACAGATACGCAGTATTTT. Its translation is CASSLSGPSGGTDTQYF. This rearrangement joins TRBV27 to TRBJ2-3; TRBD2 aligns across 7 bases. The CDR3 extends over 17 amino acids. The ends lost 0 bases at V and 1 base at J; junction bases unmatched: 7. Germline CDR1 reads MNHEY; CDR2 reads SMNVEV (reference sequence).

The chain employs TRBV28 and TRBJ2-2, with 7 bases fitting TRBD1. This CDR3 region has 15 residues. Losses at the gene ends were 5 bases for V and 5 bases for J; bases not matched to a gene: 8. Germline V gene lookup returns CDR1 MDHEN and CDR2 SYDVKM. CDR3 protein: CASSHRGMKTGELFF. Written as DNA, the CDR3 is TGTGCCAGCAGTCACAGGGGAATGAAGACCGGGGAGCTGTTTTTT.

The chain couples TRBV29-1 to TRBJ2-7, with a weak D call TRBD1 (5 bases). The CDR3 loop spans 13 amino acids. Between the trimmed V and J ends, which lost 7 bases and 0 bases, there was a span of 13 bases. Germline V gene data show CDR1 as SQVTM and CDR2 as ANQGSEA. CDR3 DNA: TGCAGCGCCGAGGCAGGGCCCTCCTACGAGCAGTACTTC. The encoded protein is CSAEAGPSYEQYF.

The CDR3 nucleotides are TGTGCCACCAGCACACAGCTGAACACTGAAGCTTTCTTT. Amino acid sequence: CATSTQLNTEAFF. This chain joins TRBV15 and TRBJ1-1, with D uncertain. V was cut by 4 bases and J by 0 bases, with 6 bases left in between. Germline V lookup: CDR1 LNHNV, CDR2 YYDKDF (reference sequence). The CDR3 has 13 amino acids.

The chain joins TRBV9 to TRBJ2-4, with 8 positions matching TRBD1. Germline-derived CDR1 and CDR2 are SGDLS and YYNGEE. The CDR3 runs 18 residues. Germline trimming cut 6 bases from V and 0 bases from J; bases unmatched to any gene: 14. In DNA, the CDR3 is TGTGCCAGCACCCCCGGACAGGGTGGCCTCTCAGCCAAAAACATTCAGTACTTC. Translated, it gives CASTPGQGGLSAKNIQYF.

The chain employs TRBV25-1 and TRBJ1-2; 7 nucleotides match TRBD1. The CDR3 sequence is 14 residues long. V shed 4 bases, J shed 2 bases, and the junction held 4 bases outside the gene matches. CDR1 and CDR2 (germline): MGHDK, SYGVNS. The CDR3 DNA follows: TGTGCCAGCAGTGCGGGACAGATCAACTATGGCTACACCTTC. Its protein is CASSAGQINYGYTF.

This clone occurred many times. The gene calls are TRBV9 and TRBJ2-7, with D tentatively TRBD2 (7 bases). Looked up from germline, CDR1 is SGDLS and CDR2 is YYNGEE. V shed 0 bases and J shed 4 bases, with 20 bases lying between them. The CDR3 consists of 17 residues. The CDR3 reads CASSVATLGGPAYEQYF. CDR3 nucleotide sequence: TGTGCCAGCAGCGTAGCTACCTTGGGGGGGCCGGCTTACGAGCAGTACTTC.

This chain links TRBV27 with TRBJ1-1, with TRBD1 matching over 8 bases. CDR1 is MNHEY, CDR2 SMNVEV, per germline (reference sequence). The CDR3 consists of 17 residues. V shed 2 bases, J shed 1 base, and the junction held 9 bases outside the gene matches. This CDR3 reads CASSLAFGQGKNTEAFF. The CDR3 DNA sequence: TGTGCCAGCAGTTTAGCATTCGGACAGGGAAAGAACACTGAAGCTTTCTTT.

The chain carries TRBV18 and TRBJ2-7; unclear D gene. Trimming shortened V by 0 bases and J by 4 bases, and 7 bases separated the two germline ends. This CDR3 spans 13 amino acids. Germline V CDR1 and CDR2: KGHSH, LQKENI. The CDR3 coding sequence is TGTGCCAGCTCACCACCGAGCGTATACGAGCAGTACTTC. Translated, it gives CASSPPSVYEQYF.

The chain joins TRBV7-9 to TRBJ2-1; D not resolved. The germline V and J ends were trimmed by 3 bases and 9 bases, with 9 bases remaining between them. The germline V gene encodes CDR1 SEHNR and CDR2 FQNEAQ (reference sequence). The CDR3 has 12 amino acids. CDR3 in amino acids: CASSFLSPEQFF. The DNA of the CDR3 is TGTGCCAGCAGCTTCCTTTCCCCTGAGCAGTTCTTC. The full variable domain, with the rest looked up from reference TRBV7-9 and TRBJ2-1, is DTGVSQNPRHKITKRGQNVTFRCDPISEHNRLYWYRQTLGQGPEFLTYFQNEAQLEKSRLLSDRFSAERPKGSFSTLEIQRTEQGDSAMYLCASSFLSPEQFFGPGTRLTVL.

The chain combines TRBV5-4 with TRBJ2-5; weak D call: TRBD1 (6 bases). The germline V gene has CDR1 SGHNT and CDR2 YYREEE (reference sequence). The germline V and J ends were trimmed by 1 base and 4 bases, with 17 bases remaining between them. This CDR3 region has 16 residues. The CDR3 sequence is CASSLWGQGIRETQYF. In DNA, the CDR3 is TGTGCCAGCAGCTTGTGGGGGCAGGGAATTCGAGAGACCCAGTACTTC.

This clone showed up just a few times. The chain couples TRBV5-1 to TRBJ2-1; the D gene is possibly TRBD2 (5 bases). This CDR3 has 12 residues. Per germline, CDR1 SGHRS and CDR2 YFSETQ. Between the trimmed V and J ends, which lost 7 bases and 7 bases, there was a span of 12 bases. CDR3 in DNA: TGCGCCAGCGGTCTACGAGGGAATGAGCAGTTCTTC. Translation: CASGLRGNEQFF.

The CDR3 bases are TGCGCCAGCAGCCAAATGGGGACAGGGCCGGCGAACACTGAAGCTTTCTTT. Its translation is CASSQMGTGPANTEAFF. The rearrangement links TRBV5-1 to TRBJ1-1, with TRBD1 matching 9 bases. This CDR3 spans 17 amino acids. With 4 bases clipped from V and 1 base from J, the junction kept 11 bases outside the gene matches. Germline V gene lookup returns CDR1 SGHRS and CDR2 YFSETQ.

The chain is built from TRBV2 and TRBJ1-5; perhaps TRBD1 as D (5 bases). Germline CDR1 reads SNHLY; CDR2 reads FYNNEI. The CDR3 length is 15 residues. With 6 bases removed from V and 0 bases from J, the gap between germline ends came to 12 bases. The chain's CDR3 is CASSGGDYSNQPQHF. The CDR3 DNA sequence: TGTGCCAGCAGCGGGGGAGATTATAGCAATCAGCCCCAGCATTTT.

The rearrangement uses TRBV7-2 and TRBJ1-5; D gene unclear. The germline gives CDR1 SGHTA, CDR2 FQGNSA. V dropped 4 bases and J dropped 7 bases, with 11 bases sitting between them. CDR3 length equals 13 residues. The CDR3 sequence: CASSSDSGQPQHF. CDR3 DNA: TGTGCCAGCAGCTCCGACTCGGGGCAGCCCCAGCATTTT. The full variable domain, rest sourced from reference TRBV7-2 and TRBJ1-5, is GAGVSQSPSNKVTEKGKDVELRCDPISGHTALYWYRQSLGQGLEFLIYFQGNSAPDKSGLPSDRFSAERTGGSVSTLTIQRTQQEDSAVYLCASSSDSGQPQHFGDGTRLSIL.

The count of this clone is one. The genes are TRBV19 and TRBJ1-1, with 9 positions matching TRBD1. This CDR3 has 14 amino acids. The V gene end was trimmed by 6 bases and the J gene end by 3 bases; junction bases not matched to a gene: 5. Germline V gene data show CDR1 as LNHDA and CDR2 as SQIVND (reference sequence). The CDR3, as DNA: TGTGCCAGTAGCGTGGGACAGGGTTACACTGAAGCTTTCTTT. This gives the protein CASSVGQGYTEAFF.

The CDR3: CSAYSNEKLFF. The CDR3 nucleotides read TGCAGTGCCTATAGTAATGAAAAACTGTTTTTT. The chain joins TRBV20-1 to TRBJ1-4; D is unclear. In germline, CDR1 is DFQATT, CDR2 SNEGSKA (reference sequence). Trimming removed 6 bases from V and 4 bases from J, with 6 bases in between. CDR3 length: 11 amino acids.

Notes on this clone: In the same sample, other DNA sequences code for this CDR3. This rearrangement joins TRBV5-1 to TRBJ2-1; 9 nucleotides line up with TRBD1. This CDR3 is 15 amino acids long. Germline loops: CDR1 SGHRS, CDR2 YFSETQ. J gave up 1 base and V 4 bases, and 3 bases lay outside the gene matches. The CDR3 nucleotides read TGCGCCAGCAGCCCGGGACAGGGTTCCTACAATGAGCAGTTCTTC. Encoded protein: CASSPGQGSYNEQFF.

This chain connects TRBV2 to TRBJ1-5; D perhaps matches TRBD1 (6 bases). From germline, CDR1 is SNHLY and CDR2 FYNNEI. Trimming stripped 8 bases from V and 3 bases from J, with 11 bases between. CDR3 size: 13 residues. In DNA form, the CDR3 reads TGTGCCAGCGTCGGGGGGCTCAATCAGCCCCAGCATTTT. This gives the protein CASVGGLNQPQHF.

The chain is built from TRBV13 and TRBJ2-7, with TRBD1 identical over 10 bases. V was clipped by 0 bases and J by 5 bases; unmatched bases: 7. There are 16 residues in the CDR3. Germline assignment: CDR1 PRHDT and CDR2 FYEKMQ (reference sequence). The CDR3 bases are TGTGCCAGCAGCTTAGGGCGGGACAGGGGAGGCAACGAGCAGTACTTC. Its translation: CASSLGRDRGGNEQYF.

This clone was seen only once. The chain carries TRBV6-5 and TRBJ1-1; possible D gene TRBD1, 5 bases. The CDR3 length is 14 residues. Germline V lookup: CDR1 MNHEY, CDR2 SVGAGI. V was cut by 7 bases and J by 6 bases, with 18 bases left in between. The CDR3 here is CASTRRGAHSEAFF. The CDR3 coding sequence is TGTGCCAGCACCCGAAGGGGTGCTCACTCTGAAGCTTTCTTT.

V is TRBV5-1 and J is TRBJ1-5; D ambiguous. Germline CDR1 reads SGHRS; CDR2 reads YFSETQ. CDR3 length equals 14 residues. Between the trimmed V and J ends, which lost 5 bases and 5 bases, there was a span of 14 bases. The CDR3 region has the DNA TGCGCCAGCAGTGAGGGAAGGTCCGATCAGCCCCAGCATTTT. The encoded protein is CASSEGRSDQPQHF.

This chain uses TRBV7-3 with TRBJ2-1, with D hard to call. V was cut by 1 base and J by 7 bases, with 5 bases left in between. Germline V gene data show CDR1 as SGHTA and CDR2 as FQGTGA. The CDR3 runs 12 residues. CDR3 sequence (DNA): TGTGCCAGCAGCTTAAAAGCAAATGAGCAGTTCTTC. Translation gives CASSLKANEQFF.

This chain uses TRBV10-3 with TRBJ1-5; possibly TRBD1 for D (5 bases). Germline assignment: CDR1 ENHRY and CDR2 SYGVKD. The length of the CDR3 is 13 residues. Trimming took 6 bases from V and 4 from J, leaving 10 bases between them. The CDR3 bases are TGTGCCATCAGAGACAGTACTAATCAGCCCCAGCATTTT. The encoded protein is CAIRDSTNQPQHF.